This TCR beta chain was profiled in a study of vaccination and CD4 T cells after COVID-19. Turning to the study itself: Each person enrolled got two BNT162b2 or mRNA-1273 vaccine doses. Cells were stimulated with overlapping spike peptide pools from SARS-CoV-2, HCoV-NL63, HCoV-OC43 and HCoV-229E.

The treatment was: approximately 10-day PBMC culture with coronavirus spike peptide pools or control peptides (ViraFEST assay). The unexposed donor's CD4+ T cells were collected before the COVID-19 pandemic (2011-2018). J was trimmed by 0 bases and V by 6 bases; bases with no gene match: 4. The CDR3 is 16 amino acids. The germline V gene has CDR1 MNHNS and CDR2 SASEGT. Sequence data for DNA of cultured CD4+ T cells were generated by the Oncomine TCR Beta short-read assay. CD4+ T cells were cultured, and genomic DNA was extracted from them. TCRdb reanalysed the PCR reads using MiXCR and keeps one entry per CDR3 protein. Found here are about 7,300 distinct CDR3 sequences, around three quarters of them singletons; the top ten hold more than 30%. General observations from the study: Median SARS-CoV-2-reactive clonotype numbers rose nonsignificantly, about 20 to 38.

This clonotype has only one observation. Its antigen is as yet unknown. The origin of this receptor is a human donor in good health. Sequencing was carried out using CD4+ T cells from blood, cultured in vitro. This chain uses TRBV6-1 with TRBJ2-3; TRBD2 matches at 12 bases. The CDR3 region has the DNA TGTGCCAGCAGGAGGACTAGCGGGGCTAGCACAGATACGCAGTATTTT. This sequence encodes CASRRTSGASTDTQYF.